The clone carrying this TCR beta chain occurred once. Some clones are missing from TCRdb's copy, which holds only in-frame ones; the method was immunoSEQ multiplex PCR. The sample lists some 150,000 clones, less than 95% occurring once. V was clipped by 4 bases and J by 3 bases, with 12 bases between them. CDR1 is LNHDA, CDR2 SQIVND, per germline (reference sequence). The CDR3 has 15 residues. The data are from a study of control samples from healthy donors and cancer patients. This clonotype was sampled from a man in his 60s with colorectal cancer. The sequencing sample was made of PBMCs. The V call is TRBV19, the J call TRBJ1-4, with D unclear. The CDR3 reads CASSTIGPPNEKLFF. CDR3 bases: TGTGCCAGTAGTACGATCGGGCCCCCTAATGAAAAACTGTTTTTT.